The clone carrying this T cell receptor (beta chain) was recorded once. This sample is part of a study of blood T cell repertoires in COVID-19. The V and J ends lost 10 bases and 7 bases respectively, with 20 bases between them. The CDR3 is made up of 13 amino acids. In germline, CDR1 is MGHDK, CDR2 SYGVNS. Sequencing was performed with immunoSEQ multiplex PCR; in TCRdb, only in-frame clones are kept and a portion is missing. The table records some 460,000 clones, approximately 90% of them present only once. This chain connects TRBV25-1 to TRBJ2-7, with D tentatively TRBD2 (6 bases). The receptor was derived from a woman younger than 30 who had recovered from COVID-19. The sample taken for sequencing was PBMCs or T cells enriched from blood (not recorded which). The CDR3 sequence: CATRMGRGGEQYF. The CDR3 DNA follows: TGTGCCACCCGGATGGGACGGGGAGGTGAGCAGTACTTC.